The present entry profiles one T cell receptor beta chain with its context. The sample belongs to a study of blood T cell repertoires in COVID-19. Turning to the study itself: Sources were T cells, B-cell-depleted T cells, or PBMCs; the material itself was cDNA or gDNA.

In the authors' methods: Amplification from reference gene primers served as the basis for estimated nucleated cell counts. Here immunoSEQ multiplex PCR was the method, and the copy in TCRdb shows in-frame clones only, minus some. V, J and clone size are taken as reported in that table, and D and trimming were inferred from the DNA itself. This sample carries 350,000 to 450,000 clones, less than 90% of them seen once, and the ten largest clones take approximately 5%. Those enrolled, adults aged 18 to 89 years, came from under 25 US areas. Participant reports of clinical history set cohort assignment. V was shortened by 4 bases and J by 5 bases, with 8 bases between the two germline ends. The length of the CDR3 is 12 residues. The germline V gene encodes CDR1 MNHEY and CDR2 SMNVEV (reference sequence).

The rearrangement joins TRBV27 to TRBJ1-2, with D perhaps TRBD1 (5 bases). Sequenced material: PBMCs or T cells enriched from blood (not recorded which). The source of this sequence is a woman aged 45-59 years who had recovered from COVID-19. The DNA for the CDR3 is TGTGCCAGCAGTTACCAGGGATATGGCTACACCTTC. Amino acids: CASSYQGYGYTF.